This T cell receptor (beta chain) was identified in a study of CD8+CD57+ T cells in acquired aplastic anemia. At the level of the study: Sorted cells (CD4+ and CD8+) yielded DNA amounts that averaged about 2.9 ug. Study-wide points: Comparison of patients with controls identified about 27 shared CD8+ CDR3 sequences. Between patients and controls, CD8+ Simpson's diversity did not vary significantly.

The V gene's germline CDR1 is LGHNA and CDR2 YNFKEQ. The CDR3 contains 18 residues. The V gene lost 4 bases and the J gene lost 1 base, with 17 bases spanning the gap. Concerning this clonotype: Its antigen is unidentified.

Genomic DNA, the template, was used for profiling of the TCR beta VDJ and CDR3. Each CDR3 protein is one row after TCRdb ran MiXCR on the reads. The sample holds 180,000 or so distinct CDR3 sequences, less than 60% seen once. In patients chosen for sequencing, flow cytometry had shown CD8+CD57+ cell expansion. None of the patients had been given any therapy when their blood was sampled. The TCR was taken from a human donor with aplastic anemia. Sequencing used sorted CD4+, CD8+, or CD8+CD57+ T cells (not recorded which) from PBMCs. V and J are TRBV4-2 and TRBJ2-6, with D tentatively TRBD2 (7 bases). Here the CDR3 reads CASSPRGGGWSGANVLTF. The CDR3 nucleotides read TGTGCCAGCAGCCCGCGGGGAGGGGGTTGGTCTGGGGCCAACGTCCTGACTTTC.